This T cell receptor (beta chain) emerged from a study of shared clonotypes between healthy human individuals. Naivety among CD8 cells was defined by CD45RO negativity and positive CCR7 selection, thereby excluding terminally differentiated effector memory CD45RA+ cells. Those who donated were healthy HIV-negative adults, with no recent acute infections or vaccinations reported. Assay used: immunoSEQ multiplex PCR; TCRdb lists only in-frame clones, some missing. The sample holds fewer than 800,000 clones, under 95% seen once. The CDR3 consists of 16 residues. Trimming pared 3 bases from V and 5 bases from J, leaving 17 bases between. CDR1 is SGHAT and CDR2 is FQNNGV in the germline V gene.

The chain couples TRBV11-2 to TRBJ2-1; D may match TRBD1 or TRBD2 (5 bases each). This receptor was obtained from a man younger than 45 in good health. Sequences were obtained from naive CD8+ T cells sorted from blood. CDR3 residues: CASSFNPGAGDNEQFF. The CDR3 DNA sequence: TGTGCCAGCAGCTTTAACCCCGGGGCCGGAGACAATGAGCAGTTCTTC. Together with reference TRBV11-2 and TRBJ2-1, the CDR3 gives the full variable domain: EAGVAQSPRYKIIEKRQSVAFWCNPISGHATLYWYQQILGQGPKLLIQFQNNGVVDDSQLPKDRFSAERLKGVDSTLKIQPAKLEDSAVYLCASSFNPGAGDNEQFFGPGTRLTVL.